The source of this T cell receptor (beta chain) is a study of T cell responses to AZD1222 COVID-19 vaccine (dated by TCRdb to about 2021). Notes on the research overall: AZD1222 recipients whose second dose came at about 4 weeks and those whose second dose came at about 12 weeks were combined into one group, since spike-specific TCR depth and breadth did not differ between the two schedules. Trial participants were enrolled into age subgroups of 18-55, 56-69 and 70-plus years, which contained roughly 150, 30 and 60 TCR-sequenced participants, respectively. A total of 233 trial participants underwent TCR sequencing, of whom 207 received two doses of AZD1222 and some 26 received two doses of the MenACWY control vaccine. What the work shows at the level of the full study, not this receptor alone: A significant rise in spike-specific TCR breadth and depth was observed after two AZD1222 doses relative to day 0 and relative to MenACWY recipients. No day 14 peak-response samples were available, so repertoires were characterized only after the peak T cell response. Participants were mostly white British, with more females than males. The authors suggested clonal diversity may have been underestimated. Epitopes outside the regions mutated in the B.1.351 and B.1.1.7 variants were reportedly recognized by nearly half of the unique spike-specific TCRs. The vaccine-associated CD4 TCRs covered the entire spike protein, and the dominant responses fell in regions 160-218 and 743-854. Only five or six AZD1222 recipients were SARS-CoV-2 seropositive at baseline, limiting conclusions about previously exposed vaccinees. The 56-69-year group was small, and its depth increase did not reach significance, likely because of low power.

The CDR3 regions of human TCRbeta chains were analyzed by immunosequencing. The paper's processing steps were these. TCRs in the repertoires were matched against a reference library of SARS-CoV-2-specific TCRs that had been generated with the MIRA antigen-specificity platform. Breadth was defined as the fraction of unique TCRs that were SARS-CoV-2-associated. Depth was defined as the fraction of total T cells that were SARS-CoV-2-associated. Using the MIRA data, every spike-specific TCR was mapped to the spike region that the TCR reacted to and assigned to either a CD4 or a CD8 class. Log10-transformed breadth and depth values were compared by one-way ANOVA with Sidak's multiple comparisons tests. This immuneACCESS table, as held by TCRdb, lists in-frame sequences with V and J called but not all clones. Of the missing ones, under half trace to an unresolved V gene in checked studies; the others have no known cause. V and J calls and clone size are those listed in that table; D and trimming were worked out from the DNA. The sample table contains 95,000 to 110,000 clones; only one count was recorded for roughly 93% of them. 5% of the sample belongs to the ten largest clones.

This clone has just a few counts. Which antigen it targets is not known. Base qualities are missing; no much larger clone stands one base away. Interpreted using the paper, the time point label stands for: baseline before first vaccination. Vaccinee samples came from UK trials COV001 and COV002, including a single-blind randomized controlled phase 2/3 trial of AZD1222 (ChAdOx1 nCoV-19) in healthy adults. For TCRbeta chain sequencing, PBMC samples were collected from trial participants at day 0 and at day 28 after the second dose. The source material was peripheral blood, sampled on day 0 of AZD1222 vaccination. The source is an adult in good health.

The CDR3 amino acid sequence is: CASSQLAGGGSSYNEQFF. The DNA is as follows: TGTGCCAGCAGCCAGCTAGCGGGAGGGGGGAGCTCCTACAATGAGCAGTTCTTC. The sequence joins TRBV3-1 (or the pseudogene TRBV3-2) to TRBJ2-1; 12 of the junction bases match TRBD2. The junction shows trimming of 3 bases on V and 0 bases on J, and the gene matches do not reach 6 bases of it. The CDR3 has 18 amino acids, counting the end cysteine and phenylalanine. Kept here is only the CDR3 DNA, which spans 54 bases and is read in frame from base 1. The germline V gene (reference sequence) gives CDR1 as LGHDT and CDR2 as YNNKEL.